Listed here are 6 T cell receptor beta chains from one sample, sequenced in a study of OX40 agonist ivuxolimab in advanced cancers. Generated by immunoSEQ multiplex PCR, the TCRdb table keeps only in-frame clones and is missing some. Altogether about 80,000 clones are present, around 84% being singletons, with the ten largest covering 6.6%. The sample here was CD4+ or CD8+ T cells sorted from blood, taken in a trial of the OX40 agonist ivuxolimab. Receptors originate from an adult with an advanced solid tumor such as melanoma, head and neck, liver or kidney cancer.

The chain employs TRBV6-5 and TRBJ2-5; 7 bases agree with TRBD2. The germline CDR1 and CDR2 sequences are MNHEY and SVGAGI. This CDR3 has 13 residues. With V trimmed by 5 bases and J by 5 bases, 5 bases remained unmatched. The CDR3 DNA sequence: TGTGCCAGCAGTCTGCAGGGAGGGGAGACCCAGTACTTC. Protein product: CASSLQGGETQYF.

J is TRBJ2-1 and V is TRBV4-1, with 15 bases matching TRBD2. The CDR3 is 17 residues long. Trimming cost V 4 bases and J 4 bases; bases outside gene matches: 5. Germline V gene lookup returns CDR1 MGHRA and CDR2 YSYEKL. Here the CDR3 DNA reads TGCGCCAGCAGCCGGACTAGCGGGGGGGCCGGGTACAATGAGCAGTTCTTC. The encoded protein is CASSRTSGGAGYNEQFF.

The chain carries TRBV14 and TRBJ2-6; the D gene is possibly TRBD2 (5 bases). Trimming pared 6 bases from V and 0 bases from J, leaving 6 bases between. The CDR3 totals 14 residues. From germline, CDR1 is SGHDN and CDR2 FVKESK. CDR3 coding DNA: TGTGCCAGCAGGCGGGCCTCTGGGGCCAACGTCCTGACTTTC. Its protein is CASRRASGANVLTF. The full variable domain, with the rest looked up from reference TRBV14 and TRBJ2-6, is EAGVTQFPSHSVIEKGQTVTLRCDPISGHDNLYWYRRVMGKEIKFLLHFVKESKQDESGMPNNRFLAERTGGTYSTLKVQPAELEDSGVYFCASRRASGANVLTFGAGSRLTVL.

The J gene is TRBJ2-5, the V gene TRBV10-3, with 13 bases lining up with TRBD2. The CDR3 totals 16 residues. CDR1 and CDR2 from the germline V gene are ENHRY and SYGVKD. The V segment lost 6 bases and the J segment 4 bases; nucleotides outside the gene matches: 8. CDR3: CAIRGTSGAPTETQYF. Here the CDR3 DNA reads TGTGCCATCAGGGGGACTAGCGGGGCACCTACAGAGACCCAGTACTTC.

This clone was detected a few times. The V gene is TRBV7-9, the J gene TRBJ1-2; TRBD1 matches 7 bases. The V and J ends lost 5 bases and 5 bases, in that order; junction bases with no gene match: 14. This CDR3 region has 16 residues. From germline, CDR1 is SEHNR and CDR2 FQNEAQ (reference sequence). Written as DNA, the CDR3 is TGTGCCAGCAGCCCAGGGACAGCAGAACTATTTTATGGCTACACCTTC. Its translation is CASSPGTAELFYGYTF.

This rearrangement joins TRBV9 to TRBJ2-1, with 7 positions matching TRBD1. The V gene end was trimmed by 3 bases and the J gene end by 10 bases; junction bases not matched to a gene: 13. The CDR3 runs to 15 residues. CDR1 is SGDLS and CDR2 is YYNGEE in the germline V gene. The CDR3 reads CASSATGNSLGEQFF. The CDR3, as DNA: TGTGCCAGCAGCGCGACAGGGAATAGCTTGGGGGAGCAGTTCTTC.